This T cell receptor beta chain was sequenced during a study of blood T cell repertoires in COVID-19. Libraries were prepared by immunoSEQ multiplex PCR; TCRdb keeps only in-frame clonotypes and omits some of them. The table includes about 81,000 clones, roughly four fifths detected once. Source material: peripheral blood. This receptor was identified in a human donor in a cohort sampled during active COVID-19.

The CDR3 spells CASSYPGLAGVTQYF. Written as DNA, the CDR3 is TGTGCCAGCAGTTACCCCGGTTTAGCCGGGGTGACCCAGTACTTC. This rearrangement joins TRBV6-2 or TRBV6-3 to TRBJ2-5; maybe TRBD2 (5 bases). CDR1 is MNHEY and CDR2 is SVGEGT in the germline V gene. CDR3 length: 15 residues. V lost 2 bases and J lost 7, with 17 bases in between.